This passage covers 2 T cell receptor beta chains from one sample sequenced in a study of T cell repertoires in cytomegalovirus infection. TCRdb passed the reads through MiXCR, listing each CDR3 protein once. Of 200,000 to 300,000 distinct CDR3 sequences listed, roughly 9% are singletons. Material: PBMCs. The receptors derive from a human donor in good health (CMV status not recorded). Some clones in this sample may be carry-over from other donors' samples.

This clonotype was picked up a small number of times. The chain employs TRBV7-9 and TRBJ1-1, with D tentatively TRBD1 (5 bases). V shed 5 bases and J shed 6 bases, with 10 bases lying between them. This CDR3 comprises 12 residues. Germline CDR1 SEHNR, CDR2 FQNEAQ (reference sequence). The DNA for the CDR3 is TGTGCCAGCAGCCCCGAGACAGCTGAAGCTTTCTTT. It encodes CASSPETAEAFF.

The CDR3 DNA follows: TGTGCCAGCAGATCTACAGGGTGGGCGGAGGCTTTCTTT. It codes for CASRSTGWAEAFF. This rearrangement joins TRBV27 to TRBJ1-1; possibly TRBD1 for D (6 bases). CDR1 is MNHEY, CDR2 SMNVEV, per germline (reference sequence). Trimming removed 6 bases at V and 11 bases at J, with 19 bases between. CDR3 size: 13 residues.